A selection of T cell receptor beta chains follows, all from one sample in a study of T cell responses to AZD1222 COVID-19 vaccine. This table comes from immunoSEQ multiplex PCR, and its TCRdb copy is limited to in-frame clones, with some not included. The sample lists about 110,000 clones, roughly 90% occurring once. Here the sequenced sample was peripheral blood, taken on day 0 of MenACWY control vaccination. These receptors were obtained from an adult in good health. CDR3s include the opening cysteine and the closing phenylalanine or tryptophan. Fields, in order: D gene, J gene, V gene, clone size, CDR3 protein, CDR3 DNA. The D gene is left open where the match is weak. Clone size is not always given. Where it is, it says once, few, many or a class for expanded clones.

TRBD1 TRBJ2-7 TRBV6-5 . CASSPGQGIYEQYF TGTGCCAGCAGTCCGGGACAGGGGATCTACGAGCAGTACTTC
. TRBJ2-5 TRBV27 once CASSLMLGETQYF TGTGCCAGCAGTTTAATGCTAGGGGAGACCCAGTACTTC
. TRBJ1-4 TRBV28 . CASGGHGLNEKLFF TGTGCCAGCGGAGGCCACGGTCTTAATGAAAAACTGTTTTTT
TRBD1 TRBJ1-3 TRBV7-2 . CASSPDRGRNTIYF TGTGCCAGCAGCCCCGACAGGGGGCGGAACACCATATATTTT
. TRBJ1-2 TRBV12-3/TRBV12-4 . CASSFLLNYGYTF TGTGCCAGCAGTTTCCTCCTTAACTATGGCTACACCTTC
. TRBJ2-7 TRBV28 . CASSSRRTLGEQYF TGTGCCAGCAGTTCCCGCCGGACCCTGGGGGAGCAGTACTTC
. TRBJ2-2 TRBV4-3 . CASSQARIFVSGELFF TGCGCCAGCAGCCAAGCAAGGATCTTTGTCTCCGGGGAGCTGTTTTTT
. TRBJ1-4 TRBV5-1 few CASSLGPEGATNEKLFF TGCGCCAGCAGCTTGGGTCCCGAAGGTGCAACTAATGAAAAACTGTTTTTT
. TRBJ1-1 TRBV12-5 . CASGTGYTNTEAFF TGTGCTAGTGGTACCGGATATACAAACACTGAAGCTTTCTTT
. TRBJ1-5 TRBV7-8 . CASSLYGSNQPQHF TGTGCCAGCAGCTTATATGGTAGCAATCAGCCCCAGCATTTT
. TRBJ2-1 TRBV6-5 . CASSYEQNNEQFF TGTGCCAGCAGTTACGAACAAAACAATGAGCAGTTCTTC
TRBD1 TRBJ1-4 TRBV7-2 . CASSLARGGNEKLFF TGTGCCAGCAGCTTAGCCAGGGGGGGGAATGAAAAACTGTTTTTT
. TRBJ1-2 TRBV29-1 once CSVAGTLYGYTF TGCAGCGTTGCAGGGACCCTCTATGGCTACACCTTC
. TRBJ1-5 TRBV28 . CASSRRTVSRQPQHF TGTGCCAGCAGCCGCAGGACGGTCTCCCGTCAGCCCCAGCATTTT
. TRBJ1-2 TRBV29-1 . CSVDRGEQSYTF TGCAGCGTTGACCGGGGGGAGCAGAGCTACACCTTC
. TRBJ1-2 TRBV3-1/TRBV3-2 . CASSQVSVDYGYTF TGTGCCAGCAGCCAAGTTTCCGTTGACTATGGCTACACCTTC
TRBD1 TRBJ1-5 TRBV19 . CASSPSLPTGGAGQPQHF TGTGCCAGTAGTCCAAGCCTCCCGACAGGGGGCGCGGGGCAGCCCCAGCATTTT
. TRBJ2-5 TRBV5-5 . CASSLEGSGGETQYF TGTGCCAGCAGCTTGGAGGGATCAGGGGGGGAGACCCAGTACTTC
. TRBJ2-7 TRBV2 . CASSEINEQYF TGTGCCAGCAGTGAAATAAACGAGCAGTACTTC
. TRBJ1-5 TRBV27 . CASSSGSGVRQPQHF TGTGCCAGCAGTAGTGGGTCGGGGGTCAGGCAGCCCCAGCATTTT
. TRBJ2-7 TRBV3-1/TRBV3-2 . CASSSYSGQTLYEQYF TGTGCCAGCAGCTCCTACTCAGGACAGACACTCTACGAGCAGTACTTC
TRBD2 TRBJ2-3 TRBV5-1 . CASSMGLAGGTDTQYF TGCGCCAGCAGCATGGGACTAGCGGGGGGCACAGATACGCAGTATTTT
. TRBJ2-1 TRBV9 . CASSVVGGLGEQFF TGTGCCAGCAGCGTAGTCGGGGGATTAGGTGAGCAGTTCTTC
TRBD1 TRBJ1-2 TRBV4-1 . CASSLGTGDGYTF TGCGCCAGCAGCCTCGGGACAGGGGATGGCTACACCTTC
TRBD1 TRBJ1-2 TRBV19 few CASSRTGDALYGYTF TGTGCCAGTAGCAGGACAGGGGACGCGCTCTATGGCTACACCTTC
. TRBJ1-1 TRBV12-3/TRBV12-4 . CASRRQQSTEAFF TGTGCCAGCAGGCGACAGCAATCCACTGAAGCTTTCTTT
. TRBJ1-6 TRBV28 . CASSWVRLARRPYNSPLHF TGTGCCAGCAGTTGGGTCAGACTCGCCAGGCGCCCCTATAATTCACCCCTCCACTTT
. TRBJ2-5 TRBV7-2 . CASSPRGTRFSETQYF TGTGCCAGCAGCCCCCGGGGGACCCGGTTTAGTGAGACCCAGTACTTC
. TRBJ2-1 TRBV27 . CASSPGRNNNEQFF TGTGCCAGCAGCCCTGGGAGGAATAACAATGAGCAGTTCTTC
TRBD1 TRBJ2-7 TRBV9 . CASSRRAGDRGDYEQYF TGTGCCAGCAGCCGACGGGCGGGGGACAGGGGGGACTACGAGCAGTACTTC
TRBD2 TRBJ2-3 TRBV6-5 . CASSYSGVERGPTQYF TGTGCCAGCAGTTACTCCGGAGTGGAGCGGGGGCCCACGCAGTATTTT
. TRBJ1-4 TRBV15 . CATSRVQLDWEKLFF TGTGCCACCAGCAGAGTACAGCTAGATTGGGAAAAACTGTTTTTT
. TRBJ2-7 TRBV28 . CASSFRDFPPYEQYF TGTGCCAGCAGTTTCCGGGACTTTCCCCCCTACGAGCAGTACTTC
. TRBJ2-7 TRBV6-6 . CASSYLGEQYF TGTGCCAGCAGCTACCTGGGAGAGCAGTACTTC
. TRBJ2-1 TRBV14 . CASSQGSGVSDEQFF TGTGCCAGCAGCCAAGGGTCGGGGGTATCGGATGAGCAGTTCTTC
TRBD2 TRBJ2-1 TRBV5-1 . CASSLASGRYNEQFF TGCGCCAGCAGCTTGGCTAGCGGGCGCTACAATGAGCAGTTCTTC
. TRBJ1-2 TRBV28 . CASSSADSLRYTF TGTGCCAGCAGTTCCGCCGACAGTCTGCGCTACACCTTC
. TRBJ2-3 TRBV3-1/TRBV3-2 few CASSDGPGDTQYF TGTGCCAGCAGCGATGGACCCGGAGATACGCAGTATTTT
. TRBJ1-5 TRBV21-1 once CASSKVGRSLDQPQHF TGTGCCAGCAGCAAAGTGGGGCGCAGTCTGGATCAGCCCCAGCATTTT
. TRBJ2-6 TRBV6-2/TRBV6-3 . CASSYTRRSSGANVLTF TGTGCCAGCAGTTACACGCGGCGGAGCTCTGGGGCCAACGTCCTGACTTTC
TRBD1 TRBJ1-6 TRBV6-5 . CASTGTGTNSPLHF TGTGCCAGCACGGGGACAGGGACTAATTCACCCCTCCACTTT
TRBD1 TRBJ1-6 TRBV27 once CASSGQGFDSPLHF TGTGCCAGCAGCGGACAGGGGTTTGATTCACCCCTCCACTTT
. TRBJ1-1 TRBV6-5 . CASSYLGGTEAFF TGTGCCAGCAGTTACCTCGGGGGAACTGAAGCTTTCTTT
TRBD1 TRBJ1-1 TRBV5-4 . CASSLQGGEVTEAFF TGTGCCAGCAGCTTGCAAGGGGGCGAGGTCACTGAAGCTTTCTTT
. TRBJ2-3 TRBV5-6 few CASSLGAGTSTDTQYF TGTGCCAGCAGCTTGGGTGCGGGGACTAGCACAGATACGCAGTATTTT
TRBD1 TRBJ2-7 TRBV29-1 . CSVVGDRGPSYEQYF TGCAGCGTTGTTGGGGACAGGGGCCCCTCCTACGAGCAGTACTTC
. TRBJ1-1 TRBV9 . CASSVGPGTTEAFF TGTGCCAGCAGCGTAGGCCCGGGGACCACTGAAGCTTTCTTT
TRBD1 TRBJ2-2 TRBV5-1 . CASSSGTGGSGELFF TGCGCCAGCAGCTCCGGGACAGGGGGCTCCGGGGAGCTGTTTTTT
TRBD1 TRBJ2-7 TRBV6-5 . CASSYRDRGYEQYF TGTGCCAGCAGTTACCGGGACAGGGGCTACGAGCAGTACTTC
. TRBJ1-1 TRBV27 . CASSLFSNRATEAFF TGTGCCAGCAGTTTATTCTCTAACCGGGCCACTGAAGCTTTCTTT
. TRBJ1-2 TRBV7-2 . CASSLERTGIGYTF TGTGCCAGCAGCTTAGAGAGAACAGGGATTGGCTACACCTTC
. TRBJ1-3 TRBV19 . CASSIGRDGNTIYF TGTGCCAGTAGTATCGGCAGGGATGGAAACACCATATATTTT
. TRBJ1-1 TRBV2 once CASRPGVAGGNTEAFF TGTGCCAGCAGGCCGGGGGTGGCTGGGGGGAACACTGAAGCTTTCTTT
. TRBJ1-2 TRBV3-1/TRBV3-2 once CASSQEGVEGGYTF TGTGCCAGCAGCCAAGAGGGAGTTGAGGGAGGCTACACCTTC